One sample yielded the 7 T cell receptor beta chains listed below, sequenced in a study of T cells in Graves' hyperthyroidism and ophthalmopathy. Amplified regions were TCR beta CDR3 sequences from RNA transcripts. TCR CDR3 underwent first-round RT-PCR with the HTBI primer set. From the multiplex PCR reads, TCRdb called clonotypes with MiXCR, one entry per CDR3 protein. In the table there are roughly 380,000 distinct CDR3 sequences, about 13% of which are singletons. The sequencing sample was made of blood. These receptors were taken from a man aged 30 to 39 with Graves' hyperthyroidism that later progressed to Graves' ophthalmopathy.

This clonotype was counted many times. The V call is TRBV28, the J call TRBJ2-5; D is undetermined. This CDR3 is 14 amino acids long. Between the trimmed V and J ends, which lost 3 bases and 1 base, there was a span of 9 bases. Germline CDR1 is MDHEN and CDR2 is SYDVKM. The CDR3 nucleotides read TGTGCCAGCAGTTTGAGAGACACCCAAGAGACCCAGTACTTC. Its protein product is CASSLRDTQETQYF.

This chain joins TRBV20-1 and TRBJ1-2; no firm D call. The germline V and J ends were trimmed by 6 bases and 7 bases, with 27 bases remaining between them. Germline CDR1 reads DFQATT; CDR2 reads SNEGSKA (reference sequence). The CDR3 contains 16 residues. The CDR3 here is CSADPGSGAYYRGYTF. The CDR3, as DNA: TGCAGTGCGGACCCCGGGTCCGGAGCCTATTACCGTGGCTACACCTTC.

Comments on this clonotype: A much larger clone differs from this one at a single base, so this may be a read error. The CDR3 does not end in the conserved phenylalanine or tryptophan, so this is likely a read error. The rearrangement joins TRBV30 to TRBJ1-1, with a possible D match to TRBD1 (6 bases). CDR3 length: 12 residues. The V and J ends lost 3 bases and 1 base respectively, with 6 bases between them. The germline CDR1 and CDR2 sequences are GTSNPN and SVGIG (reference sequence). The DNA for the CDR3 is TGTGCCTGGAGACAGGGGAACACTGAAGCTTTCTCT. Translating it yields CAWRQGNTEAFS.

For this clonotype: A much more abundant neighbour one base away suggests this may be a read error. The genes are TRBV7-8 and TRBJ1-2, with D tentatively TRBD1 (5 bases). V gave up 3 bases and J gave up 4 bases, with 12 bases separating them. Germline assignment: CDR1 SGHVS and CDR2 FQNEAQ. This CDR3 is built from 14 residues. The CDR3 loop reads CASSLSRTIYGYTF. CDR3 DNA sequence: TGTGCCAGCAGCTTGTCCAGGACAATCTATGGCTACACCTTC.

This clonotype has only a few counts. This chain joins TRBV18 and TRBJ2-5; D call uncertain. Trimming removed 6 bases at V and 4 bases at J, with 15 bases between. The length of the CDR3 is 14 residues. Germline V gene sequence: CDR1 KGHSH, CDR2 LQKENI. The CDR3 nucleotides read TGTGCCAGCTCTCCCCTTGACACTCTAGAGACCCAGTACTTC. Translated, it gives CASSPLDTLETQYF.

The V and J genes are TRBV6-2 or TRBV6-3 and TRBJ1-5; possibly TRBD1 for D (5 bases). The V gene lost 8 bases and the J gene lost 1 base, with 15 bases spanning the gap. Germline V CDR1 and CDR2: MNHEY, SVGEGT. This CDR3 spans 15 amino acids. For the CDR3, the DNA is TGTGCCAGCTCCCAAGGGACTGAAAGCAATCAGCCCCAGCATTTT. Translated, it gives CASSQGTESNQPQHF.

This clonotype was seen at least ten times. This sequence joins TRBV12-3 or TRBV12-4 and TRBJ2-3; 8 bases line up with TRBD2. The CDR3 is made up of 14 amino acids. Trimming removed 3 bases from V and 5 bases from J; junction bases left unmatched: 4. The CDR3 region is CASSFAGGIDTQYF. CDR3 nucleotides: TGTGCCAGCAGTTTTGCGGGGGGCATAGATACGCAGTATTTT.